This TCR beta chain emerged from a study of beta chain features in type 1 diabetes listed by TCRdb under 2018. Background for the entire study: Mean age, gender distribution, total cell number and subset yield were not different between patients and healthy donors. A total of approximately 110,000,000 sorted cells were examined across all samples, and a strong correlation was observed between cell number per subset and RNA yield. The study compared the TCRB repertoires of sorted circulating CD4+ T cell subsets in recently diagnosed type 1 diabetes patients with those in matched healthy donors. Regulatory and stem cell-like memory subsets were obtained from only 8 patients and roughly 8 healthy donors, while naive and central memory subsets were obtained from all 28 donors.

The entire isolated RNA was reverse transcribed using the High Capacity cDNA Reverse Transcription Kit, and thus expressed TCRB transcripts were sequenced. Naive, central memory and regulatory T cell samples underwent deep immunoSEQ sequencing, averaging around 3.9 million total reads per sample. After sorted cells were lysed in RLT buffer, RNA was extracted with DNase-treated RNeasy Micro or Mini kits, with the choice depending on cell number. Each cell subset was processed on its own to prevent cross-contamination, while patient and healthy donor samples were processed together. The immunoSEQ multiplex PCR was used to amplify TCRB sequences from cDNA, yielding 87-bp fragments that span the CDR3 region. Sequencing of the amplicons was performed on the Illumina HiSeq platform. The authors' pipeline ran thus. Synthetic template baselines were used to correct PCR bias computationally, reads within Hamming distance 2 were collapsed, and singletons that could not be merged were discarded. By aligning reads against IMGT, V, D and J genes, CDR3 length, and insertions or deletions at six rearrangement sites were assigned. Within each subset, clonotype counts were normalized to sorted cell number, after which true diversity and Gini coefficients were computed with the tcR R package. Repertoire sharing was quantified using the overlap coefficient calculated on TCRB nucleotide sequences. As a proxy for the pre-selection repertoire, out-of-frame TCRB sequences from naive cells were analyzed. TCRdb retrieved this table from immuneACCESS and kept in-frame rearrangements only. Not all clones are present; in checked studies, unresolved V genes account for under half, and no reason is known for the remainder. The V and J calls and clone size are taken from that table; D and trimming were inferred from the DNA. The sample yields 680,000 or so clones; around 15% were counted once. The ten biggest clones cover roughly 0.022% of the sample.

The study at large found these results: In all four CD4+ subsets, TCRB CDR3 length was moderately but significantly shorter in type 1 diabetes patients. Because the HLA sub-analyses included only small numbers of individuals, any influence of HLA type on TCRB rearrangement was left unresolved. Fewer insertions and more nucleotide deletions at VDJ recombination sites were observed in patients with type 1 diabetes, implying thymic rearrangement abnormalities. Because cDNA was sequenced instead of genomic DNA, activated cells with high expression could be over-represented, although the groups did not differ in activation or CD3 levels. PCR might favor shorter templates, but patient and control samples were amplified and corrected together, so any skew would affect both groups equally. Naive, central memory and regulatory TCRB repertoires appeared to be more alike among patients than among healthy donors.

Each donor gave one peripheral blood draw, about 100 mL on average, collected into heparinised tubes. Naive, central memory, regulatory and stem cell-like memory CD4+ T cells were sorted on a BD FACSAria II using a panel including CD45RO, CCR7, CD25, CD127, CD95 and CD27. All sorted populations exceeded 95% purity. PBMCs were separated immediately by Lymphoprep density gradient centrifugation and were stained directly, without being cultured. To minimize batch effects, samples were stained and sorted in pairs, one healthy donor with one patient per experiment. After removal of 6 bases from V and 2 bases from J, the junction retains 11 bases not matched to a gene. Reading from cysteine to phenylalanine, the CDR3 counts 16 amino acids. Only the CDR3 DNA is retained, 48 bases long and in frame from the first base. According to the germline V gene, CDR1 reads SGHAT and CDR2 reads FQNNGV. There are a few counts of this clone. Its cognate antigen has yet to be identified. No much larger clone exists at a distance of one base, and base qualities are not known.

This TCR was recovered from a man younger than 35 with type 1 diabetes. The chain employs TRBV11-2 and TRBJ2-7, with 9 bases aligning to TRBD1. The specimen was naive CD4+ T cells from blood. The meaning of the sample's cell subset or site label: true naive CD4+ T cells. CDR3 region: CASSLNRGRVTYEQYF. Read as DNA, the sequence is TGTGCCAGCAGTTTAAACAGGGGGCGCGTCACCTACGAGCAGTACTTC. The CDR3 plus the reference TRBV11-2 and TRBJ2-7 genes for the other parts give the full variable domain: EAGVAQSPRYKIIEKRQSVAFWCNPISGHATLYWYQQILGQGPKLLIQFQNNGVVDDSQLPKDRFSAERLKGVDSTLKIQPAKLEDSAVYLCASSLNRGRVTYEQYFGPGTRLTVT.